This passage covers 30 T cell receptor beta chains from one sample sequenced in a study of chemoradiotherapy in HPV16-positive cancers. The table came from immunoSEQ multiplex PCR; TCRdb's copy has only in-frame clones and leaves some out. The sample shows about 21,000 clones, about 87% of them seen only once. The sample was blood, taken from a patient who underwent chemoradiotherapy. Every receptor here comes from a human donor with HPV-associated anogenital cancer.

This clone was observed once. The chain employs TRBV7-2 and TRBJ2-5; 9 positions agree with TRBD2. V lost 8 bases, J lost 1 base, and 14 bases stayed unmatched. This CDR3 has 17 amino acids. Germline V gene data show CDR1 as SGHTA and CDR2 as FQGNSA. The CDR3, as DNA: TGTGCCAGCTCCAAGAGAGGTCTAGCGGGGACCCAAGAGACCCAGTACTTC. Its protein product is CASSKRGLAGTQETQYF.

The chain uses TRBV5-4 and TRBJ2-2, with TRBD2 identical over 13 bases. CDR1 is SGHNT, CDR2 YYREEE, per germline (reference sequence). This CDR3 contains 16 residues. Trimming cost V 4 bases and J 6 bases; bases outside gene matches: 6. The CDR3 loop is CASSPGTSGVPGELFF. CDR3 coding DNA: TGTGCCAGCAGCCCAGGGACTAGCGGGGTTCCCGGGGAGCTGTTTTTT.

The chain couples TRBV5-1 to TRBJ1-2, with D uncertain. Trimming shortened V by 1 base and J by 5 bases, and 9 bases separated the two germline ends. Germline CDR1 is SGHRS and CDR2 is YFSETQ. CDR3 size: 13 residues. The CDR3 sequence: CASSLPDVYGYTF. The CDR3 DNA is TGCGCCAGCAGCTTGCCGGATGTTTATGGCTACACCTTC.

The chain employs TRBV6-6 and TRBJ1-4; 7 bases line up with TRBD1. The germline V gene has CDR1 MNHNY and CDR2 SVGAGI (reference sequence). This CDR3 region has 15 residues. The V and J ends lost 6 bases and 3 bases, in that order; junction bases with no gene match: 7. Written as DNA, the CDR3 is TGTGCCAGCAGCCTTGACAGGGTTGCTAATGAAAAACTGTTTTTT. Protein: CASSLDRVANEKLFF.

The V gene is TRBV19, the J gene TRBJ1-5; weak D call: TRBD1 (5 bases). Looked up from germline, CDR1 is LNHDA and CDR2 is SQIVND (reference sequence). The CDR3 is 15 residues long. With 6 bases removed from V and 6 bases from J, the gap between germline ends came to 18 bases. Here the CDR3 DNA reads TGTGCCAGTAGCAATACAGGACGAGATCTTCAGCCCCAGCATTTT. Its translation is CASSNTGRDLQPQHF.

The chain recombines TRBV14 with TRBJ2-5; D possibly matches TRBD1 or TRBD2 (5 bases each). The germline V gene has CDR1 SGHDN and CDR2 FVKESK. CDR3 length: 13 amino acids. V was clipped by 1 base and J by 11 bases, with 14 bases between them. CDR3 residues: CASSQARGLRQYF. CDR3 nucleotide sequence: TGTGCCAGCAGCCAAGCCCGGGGCTTGAGGCAGTACTTC.

The rearrangement joins TRBV7-2 to TRBJ2-2, with D perhaps TRBD2 (6 bases). This CDR3 region has 16 residues. Between the trimmed V and J ends, which lost 3 bases and 5 bases, there was a span of 16 bases. CDR1 is SGHTA, CDR2 FQGNSA, per germline. The CDR3 loop is CASSFLGGRRTGELFF. The CDR3 DNA reads as TGTGCCAGCAGCTTCCTAGGAGGGAGAAGAACCGGGGAGCTGTTTTTT.

This chain joins TRBV28 and TRBJ1-3; D possibly corresponds to TRBD1 (5 bases). The CDR3 sequence is 12 residues long. Germline CDR1 is MDHEN and CDR2 is SYDVKM. V was pared by 8 bases and J by 2 bases, with 7 bases between. DNA of the CDR3: TGTGCCAGCGTAGGGGCTGGAAACACCATATATTTT. Its translation: CASVGAGNTIYF.

The chain has TRBV19 and TRBJ2-7; D gene unclear. The CDR3 covers 15 residues. In germline, CDR1 is LNHDA, CDR2 SQIVND (reference sequence). The V gene lost 5 bases and the J gene lost 4 bases, with 18 bases spanning the gap. In DNA, the CDR3 is TGTGCCAGTAGTCTAACTTTGGGCGCTTCTTACGAGCAGTACTTC. Amino acid sequence: CASSLTLGASYEQYF.

A single count supports this clone. The chain links TRBV7-2 to TRBJ2-1; weak D call: TRBD2 (7 bases). This CDR3 is 17 amino acids long. Germline CDR1 is SGHTA and CDR2 is FQGNSA. The V end was cut by 0 bases, the J end by 7 bases, with 19 bases between. Here the CDR3 reads CASSLARGGGVENEQFF. Here the CDR3 DNA reads TGTGCCAGCAGCTTAGCGAGGGGAGGGGGGGTGGAGAATGAGCAGTTCTTC.

The chain joins TRBV5-1 to TRBJ2-7; 14 nucleotides align to TRBD2. Trimming at V came to 4 bases and at J to 7 bases, leaving 1 base not matched to a gene. The CDR3 covers 13 residues. Germline CDR1 SGHRS, CDR2 YFSETQ. CDR3 sequence reads: CASSGLAGGEQYF. CDR3 coding DNA: TGCGCCAGCAGCGGACTAGCGGGAGGTGAGCAGTACTTC.

The chain is built from TRBV9 and TRBJ1-2, with D perhaps matching TRBD1 (6 bases). Trimming took 5 bases from V and 7 from J, leaving 18 bases between them. Germline lookup yields CDR1 SGDLS and CDR2 YYNGEE. The CDR3 contains 14 residues. CDR3 residues: CASRGETGIGGYTF. CDR3 DNA: TGTGCCAGCAGAGGGGAAACAGGGATTGGTGGCTACACCTTC.

The rearrangement uses TRBV4-3 and TRBJ2-3; D is ambiguous. There are 13 residues in the CDR3. Trimming took 1 base from V and 7 from J, leaving 9 bases between them. Germline CDR1 reads LGHNA; CDR2 reads YSLEER. CDR3 loop: CASSQGNINTQYF. Here the CDR3 DNA reads TGCGCCAGCAGCCAAGGAAACATTAATACGCAGTATTTT.

The J gene is TRBJ2-7, the V gene TRBV7-9, with D perhaps matching TRBD2 (5 bases). The CDR3 covers 14 residues. Germline V gene data show CDR1 as SEHNR and CDR2 as FQNEAQ (reference sequence). V lost 1 base and J 4 bases, leaving 11 bases between the germline ends. The CDR3 sequence is CASSLVGRGYEQYF. The CDR3 nucleotides read TGTGCCAGCAGCTTAGTCGGCAGAGGGTACGAGCAGTACTTC.

This clone was seen a few times. The chain combines TRBV19 with TRBJ2-2; D is unresolved. Germline V gene sequence: CDR1 LNHDA, CDR2 SQIVND (reference sequence). V was shortened by 7 bases and J by 4 bases, with 10 bases between the two germline ends. The CDR3 has 13 residues. CDR3 loop: CASNGILTGELFF. The CDR3 DNA is TGTGCCAGTAATGGGATTCTCACCGGGGAGCTGTTTTTT. The full variable domain, with the rest looked up from reference TRBV19 and TRBJ2-2, is DGGITQSPKYLFRKEGQNVTLSCEQNLNHDAMYWYRQDPGQGLRLIYYSQIVNDFQKGDIAEGYSVSREKKESFPLTVTSAQKNPTAFYLCASNGILTGELFFGEGSRLTVL.

The chain has TRBV9 and TRBJ2-3; TRBD2 matches at 12 bases. CDR1 SGDLS and CDR2 YYNGEE come from the germline V gene. CDR3 size: 15 residues. Trimming at V came to 3 bases and at J to 6 bases, leaving 5 bases not matched to a gene. The CDR3, as DNA: TGTGCCAGCAGCGCAACGGGACTAGCGGGCGATACGCAGTATTTT. Translated, it gives CASSATGLAGDTQYF. The full variable domain, with the rest looked up from reference TRBV9 and TRBJ2-3, is DSGVTQTPKHLITATGQRVTLRCSPRSGDLSVYWYQQSLDQGLQFLIQYYNGEERAKGNILERFSAQQFPDLHSELNLSSLELGDSALYFCASSATGLAGDTQYFGPGTRLTVL.

This clone was seen more than once but under ten times. As DNA, the CDR3 is TGTGCCAGACGACAGGCTACCTCTGGGGCCAACGTCCTGACTTTC. Its translation: CARRQATSGANVLTF. The chain uses TRBV2 and TRBJ2-6, with D possibly TRBD1 on 6 matching bases. V was shortened by 9 bases and J by 0 bases, with 12 bases between the two germline ends. CDR1 and CDR2 from the germline V gene are SNHLY and FYNNEI. This CDR3 has 15 residues.

The chain recombines TRBV6-6 with TRBJ2-6; D unresolved. V gave up 2 bases and J gave up 4 bases, with 6 bases separating them. The germline V gene encodes CDR1 MNHNY and CDR2 SVGAGI (reference sequence). This CDR3 spans 14 amino acids. For the CDR3, the DNA is TGTGCCAGCAGTTACCCCCCAGGGGCCAACGTCCTGACTTTC. Amino acid sequence: CASSYPPGANVLTF.

This chain joins TRBV19 and TRBJ2-3, with 10 bases that match TRBD2. CDR1 is LNHDA, CDR2 SQIVND, per germline (reference sequence). The CDR3 contains 14 residues. V lost 6 bases to trimming and J lost 6 bases; unmatched junction nucleotides: 6. This CDR3 reads CASRLAGAGDTQYF. CDR3 DNA sequence: TGTGCCAGTAGGCTAGCGGGGGCAGGTGATACGCAGTATTTT. Full variable domain (outside the CDR3, taken from reference TRBV19 and TRBJ2-3): DGGITQSPKYLFRKEGQNVTLSCEQNLNHDAMYWYRQDPGQGLRLIYYSQIVNDFQKGDIAEGYSVSREKKESFPLTVTSAQKNPTAFYLCASRLAGAGDTQYFGPGTRLTVL.

This chain links TRBV7-8 with TRBJ2-3; 8 nucleotides line up with TRBD2. Trimming at V came to 3 bases and at J to 4 bases, leaving 6 bases not matched to a gene. Germline-derived CDR1 and CDR2 are SGHVS and FQNEAQ. This CDR3 region has 15 residues. CDR3: CASSFYSGAADTQYF. DNA for the CDR3: TGTGCCAGCAGCTTCTATAGCGGGGCGGCAGATACGCAGTATTTT.

The gene calls are TRBV4-3 and TRBJ1-4; 10 bases match TRBD1. The CDR3 contains 20 residues. With 0 bases clipped from V and 7 bases from J, the junction kept 17 bases outside the gene matches. CDR1 and CDR2 (germline): LGHNA, YSLEER. This CDR3 is CASSQEVDRGSGSGAEKLFF. The CDR3 coding sequence is TGCGCCAGCAGCCAAGAAGTGGACAGGGGGAGCGGCTCTGGGGCTGAAAAACTGTTTTTT.

The V and J genes are TRBV9 and TRBJ1-3; tentatively, D is TRBD1 (5 bases). Germline-derived CDR1 and CDR2 are SGDLS and YYNGEE. CDR3 length: 17 residues. With 0 bases removed from V and 0 bases from J, the gap between germline ends came to 13 bases. The chain's CDR3 is CASSVGGLHSSGNTIYF. The CDR3 nucleotides read TGTGCCAGCAGCGTAGGGGGACTACACTCCTCTGGAAACACCATATATTTT.

V is TRBV11-2 and J is TRBJ2-3; 7 positions match TRBD2. J was trimmed by 4 bases and V by 0 bases; bases with no gene match: 10. The CDR3 consists of 17 residues. The germline V gene encodes CDR1 SGHAT and CDR2 FQNNGV. DNA for the CDR3: TGTGCCAGCAGCTTAGAAGGACTAGTCAATATCCCAGATACGCAGTATTTT. It translates to CASSLEGLVNIPDTQYF.

V is TRBV27 and J is TRBJ2-1; 8 bases match TRBD1. Germline loops: CDR1 MNHEY, CDR2 SMNVEV (reference sequence). This CDR3 is 15 amino acids long. Trimming removed 3 bases from V and 2 bases from J; junction bases left unmatched: 3. Here the CDR3 reads CASSFDRGTYNEQFF. The CDR3 nucleotides are TGTGCCAGCAGTTTTGACAGGGGAACCTACAATGAGCAGTTCTTC.

This chain links TRBV27 with TRBJ1-4, with D perhaps TRBD1 (5 bases). Germline V gene sequence: CDR1 MNHEY, CDR2 SMNVEV (reference sequence). This CDR3 contains 12 residues. With 6 bases removed from V and 7 bases from J, the gap between germline ends came to 9 bases. The chain's CDR3 is CASRTGPEKLFF. The CDR3 DNA is TGTGCCAGCAGAACGGGGCCTGAAAAACTGTTTTTT.

The chain couples TRBV15 to TRBJ1-4; no definite D call. V was trimmed by 5 bases and J by 0 bases, leaving 13 bases between them. This CDR3 contains 16 residues. Germline V lookup: CDR1 LNHNV, CDR2 YYDKDF (reference sequence). This CDR3 is CATSPGFKSTNEKLFF. DNA of the CDR3: TGTGCCACCAGCCCCGGGTTCAAGTCAACTAATGAAAAACTGTTTTTT.

This clone was seen a few times. The V gene is TRBV5-4, the J gene TRBJ1-1; D unclear. Trimming shortened V by 0 bases and J by 2 bases, and 5 bases separated the two germline ends. The CDR3 is 13 residues long. Germline V gene data show CDR1 as SGHNT and CDR2 as YYREEE (reference sequence). In DNA, the CDR3 is TGTGCCAGCAGCTTGGTACTAAACACTGAAGCTTTCTTT. Amino acid sequence: CASSLVLNTEAFF.

V and J are TRBV9 and TRBJ2-2; 8 positions agree with TRBD2. Looked up from germline, CDR1 is SGDLS and CDR2 is YYNGEE. With V trimmed by 4 bases and J by 5 bases, 10 bases remained unmatched. The CDR3 is made up of 16 amino acids. The CDR3 DNA follows: TGTGCCAGCAGCTCCGTGGCGGGGGGTCGAACCGGGGAGCTGTTTTTT. It specifies CASSSVAGGRTGELFF. Variable domain in full (rest from reference TRBV9 and TRBJ2-2): DSGVTQTPKHLITATGQRVTLRCSPRSGDLSVYWYQQSLDQGLQFLIQYYNGEERAKGNILERFSAQQFPDLHSELNLSSLELGDSALYFCASSSVAGGRTGELFFGEGSRLTVL.

The rearrangement joins TRBV27 to TRBJ2-3; the match to TRBD1 covers 12 bases. The CDR3 length is 15 residues. Germline V CDR1 and CDR2: MNHEY, SMNVEV (reference sequence). V was clipped by 5 bases and J by 6 bases; unmatched bases: 6. The CDR3 loop is CASSSVGQGADTQYF. The CDR3 DNA reads as TGTGCCAGCAGTAGTGTGGGACAGGGGGCCGATACGCAGTATTTT.

The chain joins TRBV7-8 to TRBJ1-2, with a tentative D call TRBD1 (5 bases). V shed 7 bases and J shed 5 bases, with 20 bases lying between them. Germline V gives CDR1 SGHVS, CDR2 FQNEAQ. The CDR3 is made up of 15 amino acids. The CDR3 is CASTLGTLSPYGYTF. In nucleotides, the CDR3 is TGTGCCAGCACTCTGGGGACCTTATCCCCTTATGGCTACACCTTC.